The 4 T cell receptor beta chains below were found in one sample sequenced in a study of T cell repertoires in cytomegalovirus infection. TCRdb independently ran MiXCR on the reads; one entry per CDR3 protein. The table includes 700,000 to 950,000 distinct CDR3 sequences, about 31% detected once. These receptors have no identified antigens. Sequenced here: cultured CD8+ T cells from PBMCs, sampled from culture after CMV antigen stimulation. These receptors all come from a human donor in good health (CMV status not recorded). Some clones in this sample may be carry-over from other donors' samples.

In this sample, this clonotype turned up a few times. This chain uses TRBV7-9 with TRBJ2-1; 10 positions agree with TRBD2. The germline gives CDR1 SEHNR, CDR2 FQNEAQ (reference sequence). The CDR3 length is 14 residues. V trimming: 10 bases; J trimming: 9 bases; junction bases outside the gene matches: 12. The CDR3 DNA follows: TGTGCCATCCGGCGGACTAGCGGAAGGGCTGAGCAGTTCTTC. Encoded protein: CAIRRTSGRAEQFF.

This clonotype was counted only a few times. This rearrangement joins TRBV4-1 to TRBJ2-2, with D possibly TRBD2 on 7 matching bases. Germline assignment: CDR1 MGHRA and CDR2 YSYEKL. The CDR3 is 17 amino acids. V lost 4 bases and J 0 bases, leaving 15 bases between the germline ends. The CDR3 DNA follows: TGCGCCAGCAGCCTTATTACCGGGGGGCCGAACACCGGGGAGCTGTTTTTT. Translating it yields CASSLITGGPNTGELFF.

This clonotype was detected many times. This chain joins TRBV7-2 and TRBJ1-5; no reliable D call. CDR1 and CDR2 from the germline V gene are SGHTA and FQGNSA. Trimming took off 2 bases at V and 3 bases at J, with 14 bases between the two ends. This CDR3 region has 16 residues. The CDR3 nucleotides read TGTGCCAGCAGCTTAAGCGGCCGAGCCATCAATCAGCCCCAGCATTTT. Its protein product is CASSLSGRAINQPQHF.

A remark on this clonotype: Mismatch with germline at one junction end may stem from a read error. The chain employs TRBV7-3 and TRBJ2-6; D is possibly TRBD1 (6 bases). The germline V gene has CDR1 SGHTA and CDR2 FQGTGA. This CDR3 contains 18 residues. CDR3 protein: CASSLFGTTISGANVLTF. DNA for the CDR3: TGCGCCAGCAGCTTATTCGGGACAACCATCTCTGGGGCCAACGTCCTGACTTTC.